These 27 T cell receptor beta chains share one sample of origin, sequenced in a study of OX40 agonist ivuxolimab in advanced cancers. This table comes from immunoSEQ multiplex PCR, and its TCRdb copy is limited to in-frame clones, with some not included. This table has fewer than 70,000 clones, 84% appearing once. The source material was CD4+ or CD8+ T cells sorted from blood, sampled in a trial of the OX40 agonist ivuxolimab. These receptors came from an adult with an advanced solid tumor such as melanoma, head and neck, liver or kidney cancer.

This clone was counted a single time. CDR3 sequence: CASSGKGLNYGYTF. The CDR3 DNA reads as TGTGCCAGCAGCGGTAAAGGACTAAACTATGGCTACACCTTC. V is TRBV11-2 and J is TRBJ1-2; D is unclear. Trimming shortened V by 5 bases and J by 2 bases, and 12 bases separated the two germline ends. The V gene's germline CDR1 is SGHAT and CDR2 FQNNGV. This CDR3 has 14 amino acids.

This chain connects TRBV6-5 to TRBJ1-6, with no clear D. Germline loops: CDR1 MNHEY, CDR2 SVGAGI. Trimming took off 11 bases at V and 7 bases at J, with 12 bases between the two ends. CDR3 length equals 12 residues. In nucleotides, the CDR3 is TGTGCCGCTCACACACCGAATTCACCCCTCCACTTT. It specifies CAAHTPNSPLHF.

The CDR3 sequence is CASSHARGTSGGNEQFF. The CDR3 nucleotides are TGTGCCAGCAGTCACGCACGTGGGACTAGCGGCGGAAATGAGCAGTTCTTC. This sequence joins TRBV28 and TRBJ2-1, with 11 bases matching TRBD2. Germline-derived CDR1 and CDR2 are MDHEN and SYDVKM. Trimming cost V 5 bases and J 7 bases; bases outside gene matches: 13. This CDR3 contains 17 residues.

The rearrangement joins TRBV28 to TRBJ1-2; D is unclear. CDR1 MDHEN and CDR2 SYDVKM come from the germline V gene. The CDR3 covers 14 residues. Trimming stripped 2 bases from V and 3 bases from J, with 10 bases between. The DNA of the CDR3 is TGTGCCAGCAGTTTAAGGGTTGCGGACTATGGCTACACCTTC. Residues: CASSLRVADYGYTF.

For the CDR3, the DNA is TGCGCCAGCAGCTTGGACAGGATAGGGGTAGGGGAGACCCAGTACTTC. Encoded protein: CASSLDRIGVGETQYF. The rearrangement uses TRBV5-1 and TRBJ2-5; D perhaps matches TRBD1 (5 bases). Trimming took off 0 bases at V and 5 bases at J, with 17 bases between the two ends. Germline V CDR1 and CDR2: SGHRS, YFSETQ. This CDR3 region has 16 residues.

V usage is TRBV7-9 and J usage is TRBJ2-5; D remains ambiguous. CDR3 size: 15 residues. CDR1 and CDR2 (germline): SEHNR, FQNEAQ (reference sequence). Between the trimmed V and J ends, which lost 4 bases and 0 bases, there was a span of 12 bases. CDR3 amino acids: CASSSRRWDQETQYF. The DNA for the CDR3 is TGTGCCAGCAGCTCCCGACGGTGGGACCAAGAGACCCAGTACTTC.

V and J are TRBV6-1 and TRBJ1-1; TRBD1 matches 7 bases. The V gene's germline CDR1 is MNHNS and CDR2 SASEGT. The CDR3 runs 14 residues. Unmatched junction bases numbered 8, after V lost 6 bases and J lost 4 bases. The CDR3 DNA sequence: TGTGCCAGCAGCATAGACAGGGTGGGCACTGAAGCTTTCTTT. Residues: CASSIDRVGTEAFF.

The chain recombines TRBV19 with TRBJ1-5; D might be TRBD1 (6 bases). CDR1 is LNHDA, CDR2 SQIVND, per germline (reference sequence). The CDR3 extends over 12 amino acids. The V end was cut by 4 bases, the J end by 7 bases, with 8 bases between. CDR3 bases: TGTGCCAGTAGTAGGGGGGGCCAGCCCCAGCATTTT. It encodes CASSRGGQPQHF. The entire variable domain, with the rest obtained from reference TRBV19 and TRBJ1-5, is as follows: DGGITQSPKYLFRKEGQNVTLSCEQNLNHDAMYWYRQDPGQGLRLIYYSQIVNDFQKGDIAEGYSVSREKKESFPLTVTSAQKNPTAFYLCASSRGGQPQHFGDGTRLSIL.

The chain joins TRBV18 to TRBJ2-4; D gene ambiguous. Per the germline V gene, CDR1 is KGHSH and CDR2 is LQKENI. There are 15 residues in the CDR3. Trimming took 0 bases from V and 3 from J, leaving 9 bases between them. CDR3 sequence reads: CASSPPIGYKNIQYF. CDR3 in DNA: TGTGCCAGCTCACCACCGATTGGGTACAAAAACATTCAGTACTTC. Filled out from reference TRBV18 and TRBJ2-4, the complete variable domain reads NAGVMQNPRHLVRRRGQEARLRCSPMKGHSHVYWYRQLPEEGLKFMVYLQKENIIDESGMPKERFSAEFPKEGPSILRIQQVVRGDSAAYFCASSPPIGYKNIQYFGAGTRLSVL.

This clone came up once. The V and J genes are TRBV14 and TRBJ2-7; maybe TRBD2 (5 bases). This CDR3 comprises 16 residues. Germline V gene sequence: CDR1 SGHDN, CDR2 FVKESK. With 4 bases removed from V and 7 bases from J, the gap between germline ends came to 23 bases. The CDR3 reads CASSRDREGPPGEQYF. In DNA, the CDR3 is TGTGCCAGCAGCCGAGACCGGGAAGGACCCCCGGGAGAGCAGTACTTC.

This clone occurred once. The V and J genes are TRBV7-8 and TRBJ2-7, with 7 bases lining up with TRBD1. V shed 2 bases, J shed 6 bases, and the junction held 4 bases outside the gene matches. The CDR3 length is 13 residues. The germline gives CDR1 SGHVS, CDR2 FQNEAQ. The DNA for the CDR3 is TGTGCCAGCAGCTTAACAGGGGCAGGCGAGCAGTACTTC. Its protein is CASSLTGAGEQYF. Drawing the rest from reference TRBV7-8 and TRBJ2-7, the complete variable domain is GAGVSQSPRYKVAKRGQDVALRCDPISGHVSLFWYQQALGQGPEFLTYFQNEAQLDKSGLPSDRFFAERPEGSVSTLKIQRTQQEDSAVYLCASSLTGAGEQYFGPGTRLTVT.

The chain recombines TRBV6-5 with TRBJ2-1, with TRBD2 matching 11 bases. From germline, CDR1 is MNHEY and CDR2 SVGAGI. The CDR3 is made up of 15 amino acids. V was clipped by 8 bases and J by 5 bases; unmatched bases: 8. Here the CDR3 reads CASGASGRTDNEQFF. CDR3 bases: TGTGCCAGCGGGGCTAGCGGGAGGACTGACAATGAGCAGTTCTTC.

This chain links TRBV6-1 with TRBJ1-5; D remains unclear. CDR1 and CDR2 from the germline V gene are MNHNS and SASEGT. With 2 bases removed from V and 5 bases from J, the gap between germline ends came to 4 bases. The CDR3 is 12 amino acids. The DNA of the CDR3 is TGTGCCAGCAGTGAATCGGATCAGCCCCAGCATTTT. It translates to CASSESDQPQHF.

CDR3 bases: TGTGCCAGCACCCGACAGGGGGCAAGGGGAGAGACCCAGTACTTC. Translation: CASTRQGARGETQYF. The chain joins TRBV2 to TRBJ2-5, with 10 nucleotides matching TRBD1. Germline loops: CDR1 SNHLY, CDR2 FYNNEI. After removal of 7 bases from V and 4 bases from J, the junction contained 9 bases not matched to a gene. The CDR3 spans 15 residues.

The J gene is TRBJ1-1, the V gene TRBV6-1, with 9 bases aligning to TRBD1. The V gene's germline CDR1 is MNHNS and CDR2 SASEGT. The CDR3 extends over 14 amino acids. The trim removed 6 bases at V and 3 bases at J, leaving 5 bases unmatched. The CDR3 is CASSGQGTYTEAFF. DNA of the CDR3: TGTGCCAGCAGCGGACAGGGGACTTACACTGAAGCTTTCTTT.

This clone was recorded once. This chain connects TRBV4-2 to TRBJ1-3; D unclear. The CDR3 has 16 amino acids. Trimming pared 0 bases from V and 0 bases from J, leaving 9 bases between. Germline-derived CDR1 and CDR2 are LGHNA and YNFKEQ. The CDR3 region is CASSQDPGSSGNTIYF. As DNA, the CDR3 is TGTGCCAGCAGCCAAGATCCGGGCAGCTCTGGAAACACCATATATTTT.

The chain recombines TRBV6-1 with TRBJ1-5; D is perhaps TRBD1 (5 bases). The CDR3 consists of 15 residues. The germline gives CDR1 MNHNS, CDR2 SASEGT. Deletions cut 4 bases from V and 2 bases from J, with 12 bases between. The CDR3 sequence is CASSGGVMGNQPQHF. The CDR3, as DNA: TGTGCCAGCAGTGGGGGGGTTATGGGCAATCAGCCCCAGCATTTT.

This chain uses TRBV7-2 with TRBJ2-2; the D is unclear. Germline V gene sequence: CDR1 SGHTA, CDR2 FQGNSA. The CDR3 sequence is 13 residues long. Between the trimmed V and J ends, which lost 5 bases and 3 bases, there was a span of 7 bases. The CDR3 loop reads CASSLVDTGELFF. The CDR3 DNA follows: TGTGCCAGCAGCCTCGTCGACACCGGGGAGCTGTTTTTT.

V usage is TRBV21-1 and J usage is TRBJ2-1; TRBD2, the D gene given by the table, was not confirmed from the DNA. TRBV21-1 is flagged as a pseudogene. The CDR3 consists of 18 residues. Written as DNA, the CDR3 is TGTGCCAGCAGCATAGGGACTAGCGGGAGTGGGGTCTACAATGAGCAGTTCTTC. Protein sequence: CASSIGTSGSGVYNEQFF.

This chain uses TRBV11-3 with TRBJ2-7; 8 bases agree with TRBD1. The CDR3 consists of 13 residues. The V segment lost 9 bases and the J segment 3 bases; nucleotides outside the gene matches: 7. Germline CDR1 reads SGHNT; CDR2 reads YENEEA. This chain's CDR3 is CASSTGVNYEQYF. DNA for the CDR3: TGTGCCAGTTCGACAGGGGTCAACTACGAGCAGTACTTC.

V gene TRBV15 combines with J gene TRBJ2-7; unclear D gene. Germline V gene lookup returns CDR1 LNHNV and CDR2 YYDKDF (reference sequence). CDR3 length: 14 residues. The V gene lost 1 base and the J gene lost 3 bases, with 10 bases spanning the gap. The CDR3 DNA follows: TGTGCCACCAGCAGAGCAGGATCATTCTACGAGCAGTACTTC. It encodes CATSRAGSFYEQYF. The whole variable domain, remainder taken from reference TRBV15 and TRBJ2-7, is DAMVIQNPRYQVTQFGKPVTLSCSQTLNHNVMYWYQQKSSQAPKLLFHYYDKDFNNEADTPDNFQSRRPNTSFCFLDIRSPGLGDTAMYLCATSRAGSFYEQYFGPGTRLTVT.

This sequence joins TRBV19 and TRBJ2-7; 12 bases line up with TRBD2. The CDR3 is 14 residues long. J gave up 6 bases and V 6 bases, and 6 bases lay outside the gene matches. Per germline, CDR1 LNHDA and CDR2 SQIVND (reference sequence). The CDR3 region is CASRRLAGVSEQYF. CDR3 nucleotides: TGTGCCAGTAGAAGACTAGCGGGAGTCAGCGAGCAGTACTTC.

V is TRBV5-1 and J is TRBJ2-2; 7 bases fit TRBD2. The junction had 6 bases not matched to a gene; V was cut back by 4 bases and J by 6 bases. This CDR3 is 14 amino acids long. Germline CDR1 SGHRS, CDR2 YFSETQ. CDR3 nucleotide sequence: TGCGCCAGCAGCCCGCGGGAGATATCCGGGGAGCTGTTTTTT. Its protein product is CASSPREISGELFF.

The chain has TRBV10-3 and TRBJ2-5; D remains unclear. Trimming shortened V by 4 bases and J by 5 bases, and 14 bases separated the two germline ends. CDR1 is ENHRY and CDR2 is SYGVKD in the germline V gene. The CDR3 spans 14 residues. The CDR3 DNA is TGTGCCATCAGTGGAGGCCCGGAAGGGGAGACCCAGTACTTC. Encoded protein: CAISGGPEGETQYF.

The J gene is TRBJ2-3, the V gene TRBV30; TRBD1 might be the D (5 bases). Looked up from germline, CDR1 is GTSNPN and CDR2 is SVGIG (reference sequence). With 2 bases removed from V and 4 bases from J, the gap between germline ends came to 13 bases. The CDR3 is 14 amino acids. CDR3 protein: CAWSLRESSDTQYF. The CDR3, as DNA: TGTGCCTGGAGTCTCAGGGAAAGCTCAGATACGCAGTATTTT.

The chain couples TRBV6-6 to TRBJ2-3, with 8 bases identical to TRBD2. Germline V gene data show CDR1 as MNHNY and CDR2 as SVGAGI (reference sequence). With 7 bases clipped from V and 3 bases from J, the junction kept 9 bases outside the gene matches. This CDR3 region has 15 residues. CDR3 DNA sequence: TGTGCCAGCAAGGACGGGAGGGCCCGGACAGATACGCAGTATTTT. This encodes CASKDGRARTDTQYF.

The chain carries TRBV6-1 and TRBJ2-7; weak D call: TRBD1 (5 bases). CDR1 MNHNS and CDR2 SASEGT come from the germline V gene. The CDR3 is 11 amino acids. Written as DNA, the CDR3 is TGTGCCAGCAGTGAAGGGTGGCAGGGTAGGGTC. Translating gives CASSEGWQGRV.